The 21 T cell receptor beta chains below come from one sample, sequenced in a study of neoadjuvant nivolumab and ipilimumab in lung cancer. This table comes from immunoSEQ multiplex PCR, and its TCRdb copy is limited to in-frame clones, with some not included. Here the sample spans thousands of clones, approximately 77% being singletons. The sample consisted of tumor tissue, taken after neoadjuvant nivolumab, alone or with ipilimumab, at or shortly before surgery. These receptors were collected from an adult with non-small cell lung cancer.

The rearrangement uses TRBV10-3 and TRBJ1-2; D perhaps matches TRBD1 (5 bases). CDR1 and CDR2 from the germline V gene are ENHRY and SYGVKD. The CDR3 sequence is 11 residues long. V was trimmed by 3 bases and J by 8 bases, leaving 7 bases between them. The CDR3 is CAISDRDGYTF. The CDR3 DNA is TGTGCCATCAGTGACAGGGACGGCTACACCTTC.

The gene calls are TRBV7-8 and TRBJ1-1, with D tentatively TRBD1 (6 bases). The CDR3 has 14 amino acids. CDR1 is SGHVS and CDR2 is FQNEAQ in the germline V gene. Trimming took 4 bases from V and 3 from J, leaving 12 bases between them. CDR3 in amino acids: CASSSLQGDTEAFF. The CDR3 DNA reads as TGTGCCAGCAGCTCATTACAGGGTGACACTGAAGCTTTCTTT.

This clone has just one count. J is TRBJ2-5 and V is TRBV29-1; maybe TRBD1 (5 bases). Germline V gives CDR1 SQVTM, CDR2 ANQGSEA. The CDR3 has 13 amino acids. The germline V and J ends were trimmed by 1 base and 5 bases, with 11 bases remaining between them. The CDR3 sequence: CSVEVLGHETQYF. CDR3 DNA sequence: TGCAGCGTTGAAGTTTTAGGACATGAGACCCAGTACTTC. The whole variable domain, remainder taken from reference TRBV29-1 and TRBJ2-5, is SAVISQKPSRDICQRGTSLTIQCQVDSQVTMMFWYRQQPGQSLTLIATANQGSEATYESGFVIDKFPISRPNLTFSTLTVSNMSPEDSSIYLCSVEVLGHETQYFGPGTRLLVL.

The CDR3 nucleotides are TGTGCCAGCAGCCCCACAGGGGGCGTGGGCTACACCTTC. Amino acids: CASSPTGGVGYTF. J is TRBJ1-2 and V is TRBV11-2; 9 bases fit TRBD1. J lost 8 bases, V lost 5 bases, and 6 bases had no gene match. CDR1 SGHAT and CDR2 FQNNGV come from the germline V gene. The CDR3 sequence is 13 residues long.

The chain couples TRBV18 to TRBJ2-3, with D perhaps TRBD1 (7 bases). Trimming pared 0 bases from V and 6 bases from J, leaving 16 bases between. The CDR3 is 16 residues long. Germline V gene lookup returns CDR1 KGHSH and CDR2 LQKENI. The CDR3 DNA reads as TGTGCCAGCTCACCACCGCTCCGTGGAGGGGGCGATACGCAGTATTTT. This codes for CASSPPLRGGGDTQYF.

V is TRBV29-1 and J is TRBJ2-5, with D hard to call. Looked up from germline, CDR1 is SQVTM and CDR2 is ANQGSEA. There are 13 residues in the CDR3. V was trimmed by 4 bases and J by 0 bases, leaving 9 bases between them. DNA for the CDR3: TGCAGCGTTGTTGAAGATAACCAAGAGACCCAGTACTTC. It yields the protein CSVVEDNQETQYF.

This chain joins TRBV11-2 and TRBJ1-1; TRBD1 matches 7 bases. With 4 bases clipped from V and 6 bases from J, the junction kept 11 bases outside the gene matches. The CDR3 is made up of 15 amino acids. Germline values: CDR1 SGHAT, CDR2 FQNNGV. The DNA of the CDR3 is TGTGCCAGCAGCTCCAGTGGGACAGTCTCCTCTGAAGCTTTCTTT. Its translation is CASSSSGTVSSEAFF.

The chain has TRBV6-7 and TRBJ1-5; 10 positions agree with TRBD1. TRBV6-7 is designated an ORF whose function remains uncertain. This CDR3 has 16 amino acids. J lost 5 bases, V lost 2 bases, and 6 bases had no gene match. Written as DNA, the CDR3 is TGTGCCAGCAGTTACGGGACAGGGGCGGTCTATCAGCCCCAGCATTTT. It translates to CASSYGTGAVYQPQHF.

The chain joins TRBV11-2 to TRBJ1-3; D is undetermined. Germline lookup yields CDR1 SGHAT and CDR2 FQNNGV. Trimming cost V 2 bases and J 2 bases, with 10 bases left between them. CDR3 length: 15 amino acids. CDR3 coding DNA: TGTGCCAGCAGCTTACGTTTAGGGACTGGAAACACCATATATTTT. The encoded protein is CASSLRLGTGNTIYF.

This clone was seen a single time. The chain employs TRBV28 and TRBJ1-5; no reliable D call. The CDR3 extends over 13 amino acids. Germline V gene sequence: CDR1 MDHEN, CDR2 SYDVKM. Trimming shortened V by 3 bases and J by 3 bases, and 6 bases separated the two germline ends. This CDR3 reads CASSFSNNQPQHF. As DNA, the CDR3 is TGTGCCAGCAGTTTTTCGAACAATCAGCCCCAGCATTTT.

The chain couples TRBV30 to TRBJ2-5, with D perhaps matching TRBD1 or TRBD2 (5 bases each). V lost 2 bases and J lost 2, with 18 bases in between. The length of the CDR3 is 16 residues. CDR1 is GTSNPN, CDR2 SVGIG, per germline (reference sequence). The CDR3 loop is CAWSRDWGLAQETQYF. For the CDR3, the DNA is TGTGCCTGGAGTAGGGATTGGGGGTTGGCACAAGAGACCCAGTACTTC.

The chain links TRBV6-5 to TRBJ2-4; D not certain. Germline V CDR1 and CDR2: MNHEY, SVGAGI. The CDR3 has 15 residues. Trimming pared 0 bases from V and 0 bases from J, leaving 6 bases between. CDR3 bases: TGTGCCAGCAGTTACTCGCGGCTAGCCAAAAACATTCAGTACTTC. Translated: CASSYSRLAKNIQYF.

This chain uses TRBV7-9 with TRBJ2-7; TRBD2 matches at 12 bases. From germline, CDR1 is SEHNR and CDR2 FQNEAQ (reference sequence). This CDR3 contains 16 residues. V shed 1 base and J 4 bases; nucleotides not matched to a gene: 5. The CDR3 sequence is CASSLGTSGTQYEQYF. The CDR3, as DNA: TGTGCCAGCAGCTTAGGGACTAGCGGGACTCAATACGAGCAGTACTTC.

The chain links TRBV27 to TRBJ1-1; D might be TRBD1 (5 bases). The CDR3 extends over 17 amino acids. Looked up from germline, CDR1 is MNHEY and CDR2 is SMNVEV (reference sequence). V lost 2 bases and J 1 base, leaving 17 bases between the germline ends. The CDR3 sequence is CASSLNRLGARNTEAFF. The CDR3 region has the DNA TGTGCCAGCAGTTTAAATCGTCTAGGGGCACGGAACACTGAAGCTTTCTTT.

The rearrangement links TRBV7-3 to TRBJ2-1; TRBD1 might be the D (6 bases). The V and J ends lost 2 bases and 9 bases respectively, with 8 bases between them. CDR1 is SGHTA, CDR2 FQGTGA, per germline. There are 12 residues in the CDR3. The CDR3 DNA is TGTGCCAGCAGCTTAGGGGGCGGTGAGCAGTTCTTC. Translation gives CASSLGGGEQFF.

This chain uses TRBV4-2 with TRBJ2-1, with 7 bases matching TRBD2. Per the germline V gene, CDR1 is LGHNA and CDR2 is YNFKEQ. The J segment lost 8 bases and the V segment lost 0 bases, leaving 10 bases of the junction unmatched. This CDR3 has 16 amino acids. CDR3 in amino acids: CASSQEGSGKEYEQFF. In nucleotides, the CDR3 is TGTGCCAGCAGCCAAGAAGGCAGCGGGAAAGAATATGAGCAGTTCTTC.

This chain connects TRBV5-4 to TRBJ2-3; TRBD2 is a possible D gene (6 bases). Germline CDR1 is SGHNT and CDR2 is YYREEE (reference sequence). V was trimmed by 4 bases and J by 0 bases, leaving 12 bases between them. This CDR3 has 15 residues. CDR3 nucleotide sequence: TGTGCCAGCAGCCCGTCTAGCGCTAGCACAGATACGCAGTATTTT. Its protein is CASSPSSASTDTQYF.

The genes are TRBV6-5 and TRBJ2-7, with 7 bases identical to TRBD1. J was trimmed by 3 bases and V by 2 bases; bases with no gene match: 7. This CDR3 spans 15 amino acids. Germline V lookup: CDR1 MNHEY, CDR2 SVGAGI. This chain's CDR3 is CASSYRDRGLYEQYF. The CDR3 coding sequence is TGTGCCAGCAGTTACCGGGACAGAGGACTCTACGAGCAGTACTTC.

This clone was counted only a few times. The chain employs TRBV4-1 and TRBJ2-7; 7 nucleotides align to TRBD1. This CDR3 spans 15 amino acids. The J segment lost 0 bases and the V segment lost 2 bases, leaving 4 bases of the junction unmatched. The germline gives CDR1 MGHRA, CDR2 YSYEKL. In DNA, the CDR3 is TGCGCCAGCAGCCAAATGACAGGGAGCTCCTACGAGCAGTACTTC. Its protein is CASSQMTGSSYEQYF.

The V and J genes are TRBV13 and TRBJ2-7; maybe TRBD2 (5 bases). The germline CDR1 and CDR2 sequences are PRHDT and FYEKMQ (reference sequence). This CDR3 is 14 amino acids long. Trimming took off 6 bases at V and 2 bases at J, with 14 bases between the two ends. CDR3 residues: CASRGSDGAYEQYF. The CDR3, as DNA: TGTGCCAGCAGAGGGTCAGACGGGGCCTACGAGCAGTACTTC.

This clone turned up a few times. The V and J genes are TRBV11-2 and TRBJ1-1, with a tentative D call TRBD1 (5 bases). The length of the CDR3 is 14 residues. CDR1 SGHAT and CDR2 FQNNGV come from the germline V gene. V dropped 0 bases and J dropped 9 bases, with 14 bases sitting between them. This CDR3 reads CASSLDEQVGKAFF. The CDR3 DNA is TGTGCCAGCAGCTTAGATGAACAGGTTGGAAAAGCTTTCTTT.